This entry concerns a single T cell receptor (beta chain). Its antigen remains unknown. PCR was performed a second time for roughly 7 to 12 cycles using a sample-barcoded 5' primer and a J-beta primer mix. TCRdb recomputed calls from the 5' RACE reads with MiXCR, one row per CDR3 protein. The sample lists around 1.5 million distinct CDR3 sequences; about 35% were seen once. The source of the sample is a study of blood T cells in healthy people across ages. Study-wide results and caveats: Per million T cells, TCR beta diversity dropped roughly linearly as age increased. Calculation of diversity from one million T cells yielded estimates considered to be underestimates.

CDR3 length: 16 amino acids. Trimming took off 0 bases at V and 0 bases at J, with 13 bases between the two ends. In germline, CDR1 is SGHKS, CDR2 YYEKEE (reference sequence). J is TRBJ2-7 and V is TRBV5-5; D possibly corresponds to TRBD2 (5 bases). The sequenced sample consisted of blood. The sequence was collected from a woman aged 25-40 years in good health. The CDR3: CASSLGFVRVSYEQYF. The CDR3 nucleotides are TGTGCCAGCAGCTTGGGTTTTGTGAGGGTCTCCTACGAGCAGTACTTC.